The entry that follows covers one T cell receptor beta chain sequence. Authors' methods: For nucleated cells, counts were estimated from reference gene primer amplification. The data were produced by immunoSEQ multiplex PCR, yet TCRdb's version contains in-frame clones alone and is incomplete. Clone size and the V and J calls come from that table; the DNA yielded D and trimming. The sample holds approximately 85,000 clones, 85% to 95% seen once. These data belong to a study of blood T cell repertoires in COVID-19. Study background: The United States, Italy and Spain were the sources of the acute and convalescent COVID-19 samples. The cDNA or gDNA used as material had been derived from T cells, B-cell-depleted T cells, or PBMCs.

Trimming cost V 4 bases and J 7 bases, with 15 bases left between them. Germline CDR1 and CDR2: SGHNT and YYREEE (reference sequence). The CDR3 runs to 14 residues. This sequence was found in a woman aged 55-75 years with active COVID-19. Material: peripheral blood. The chain couples TRBV5-4 to TRBJ1-3; D unresolved. DNA of the CDR3: TGTGCCAGCAGCAAACAGACCAACGCCAACACCATATATTTT. Its translation is CASSKQTNANTIYF. The complete variable domain, with remaining parts taken from reference TRBV5-4 and TRBJ1-3, reads ETGVTQSPTHLIKTRGQQVTLRCSSQSGHNTVSWYQQALGQGPQFIFQYYREEENGRGNFPPRFSGLQFPNYSSELNVNALELDDSALYLCASSKQTNANTIYFGEGSWLTVV.